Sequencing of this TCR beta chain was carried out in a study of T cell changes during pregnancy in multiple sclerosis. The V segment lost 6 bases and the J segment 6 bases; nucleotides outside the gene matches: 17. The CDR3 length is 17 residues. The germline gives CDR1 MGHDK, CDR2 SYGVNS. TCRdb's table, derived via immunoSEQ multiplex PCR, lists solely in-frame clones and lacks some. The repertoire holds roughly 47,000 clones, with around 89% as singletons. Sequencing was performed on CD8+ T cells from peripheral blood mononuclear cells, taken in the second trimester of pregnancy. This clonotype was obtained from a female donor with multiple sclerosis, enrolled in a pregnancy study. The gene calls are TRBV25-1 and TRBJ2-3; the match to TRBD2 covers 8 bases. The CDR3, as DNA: TGTGCCAGCAGCCCCGGGGGGGGGACTACCACGTGGGATACGCAGTATTTT. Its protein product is CASSPGGGTTTWDTQYF.